These T cell receptor beta chains were read from a single sample in a study of beta chain features in type 1 diabetes. The method was immunoSEQ multiplex PCR; TCRdb's version includes in-frame clones alone and lacks a portion of them. The repertoire holds roughly 310,000 clones, with 11% as singletons. What was sequenced was naive CD4+ T cells from blood. These receptors came from a woman in her twenties or thirties in good health. Each CDR3 is given with its conserved first and last residue. The order of the fields is V gene, clone size, D gene, J gene, CDR3 protein, CDR3 DNA. D genes are given only for firm matches. Clone size appears in some rows only: once, few, many, or a class for an expanded clone.

V gene: TRBV7-2; clone size: .; D gene: .; J gene: TRBJ2-1; CDR3 protein: CASYPPGGSSYNEQFF; CDR3 DNA: TGTGCCAGCTACCCCCCCGGAGGGAGCTCCTACAATGAGCAGTTCTTC
V gene: TRBV28; clone size: .; D gene: .; J gene: TRBJ1-2; CDR3 protein: CASSYDSAPQGYGYTF; CDR3 DNA: TGTGCCAGCAGCTACGACTCGGCCCCCCAGGGCTATGGCTACACCTTC
V gene: TRBV5-1; clone size: few; D gene: TRBD2; J gene: TRBJ2-1; CDR3 protein: CASSLAGRTSYNEQFF; CDR3 DNA: TGCGCCAGCAGCTTGGCCGGGAGGACCTCCTACAATGAGCAGTTCTTC
V gene: TRBV14; clone size: few; D gene: TRBD2; J gene: TRBJ2-5; CDR3 protein: CASSRGELAGGETQYF; CDR3 DNA: TGTGCCAGCAGCCGAGGCGAACTAGCGGGAGGGGAGACCCAGTACTTC
V gene: TRBV7-2; clone size: .; D gene: .; J gene: TRBJ1-1; CDR3 protein: CASSLTPGTEAFF; CDR3 DNA: TGTGCCAGCAGCTTAACCCCGGGGACTGAAGCTTTCTTT
V gene: TRBV11-3; clone size: .; D gene: TRBD2; J gene: TRBJ2-7; CDR3 protein: CASRLGLAEYEQYF; CDR3 DNA: TGTGCCAGCAGGTTAGGACTAGCGGAGTACGAGCAGTACTTC
V gene: TRBV6-8; clone size: .; D gene: TRBD2; J gene: TRBJ2-1; CDR3 protein: CASSLAGGHDPREFF; CDR3 DNA: TGTGCCAGCAGTTTAGCGGGAGGCCACGACCCTCGTGAGTTCTTC
V gene: TRBV7-9; clone size: few; D gene: .; J gene: TRBJ2-7; CDR3 protein: CASSFSAGVYEQYF; CDR3 DNA: TGTGCCAGCAGCTTTTCAGCAGGGGTCTACGAGCAGTACTTC
V gene: TRBV6-5; clone size: few; D gene: TRBD1; J gene: TRBJ2-1; CDR3 protein: CASSYDRGYYNEQFF; CDR3 DNA: TGTGCCAGCAGTTACGACAGGGGGTACTACAATGAGCAGTTCTTC
V gene: TRBV25-1; clone size: .; D gene: .; J gene: TRBJ2-7; CDR3 protein: CASSESTGRVYEQYF; CDR3 DNA: TGTGCCAGCAGTGAAAGCACAGGGAGAGTGTACGAGCAGTACTTC
V gene: TRBV14; clone size: few; D gene: .; J gene: TRBJ1-3; CDR3 protein: CASSHTGTRGNTIYF; CDR3 DNA: TGTGCCAGCAGCCATACCGGGACACGGGGAAACACCATATATTTT
V gene: TRBV30; clone size: .; D gene: TRBD2; J gene: TRBJ2-6; CDR3 protein: CAWNRLTSGGFAGANVLTF; CDR3 DNA: TGTGCCTGGAACCGTTTGACTAGCGGGGGTTTCGCTGGGGCCAACGTCCTGACTTTC